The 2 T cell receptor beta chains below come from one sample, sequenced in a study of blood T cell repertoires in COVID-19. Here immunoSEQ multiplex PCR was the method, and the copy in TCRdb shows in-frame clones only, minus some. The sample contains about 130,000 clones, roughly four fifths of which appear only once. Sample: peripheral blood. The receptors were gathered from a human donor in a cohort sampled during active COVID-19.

CDR3 nucleotides: TGTGCCAGCAGCCCCGACAGGGGGCCCTACGAGCAGTACTTC. Translating it yields CASSPDRGPYEQYF. This chain links TRBV7-8 with TRBJ2-7, with 10 positions matching TRBD1. The CDR3 has 14 amino acids. Germline V lookup: CDR1 SGHVS, CDR2 FQNEAQ. V was clipped by 5 bases and J by 2 bases; unmatched bases: 3.

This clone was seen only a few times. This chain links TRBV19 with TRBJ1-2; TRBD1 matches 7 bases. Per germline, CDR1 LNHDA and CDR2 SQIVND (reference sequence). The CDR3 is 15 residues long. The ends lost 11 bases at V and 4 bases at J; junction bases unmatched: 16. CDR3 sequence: CASSRDSAWGYGYTF. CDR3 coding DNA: TGTGCCTCCTCCCGGGACAGCGCGTGGGGCTATGGCTACACCTTC.